The 8 T cell receptor beta chains below all came from one sample that was sequenced in a study of T cell repertoires in cytomegalovirus infection. In TCRdb, the reads were re-called with MiXCR into one record per CDR3 protein. The sample has about 900,000 distinct CDR3 sequences, more than 25% seen once. No antigen is known for these receptors. The sample in question was cultured CD8+ T cells from PBMCs, obtained from culture after CMV antigen stimulation. Every receptor here comes from a human donor in good health (CMV status not recorded). Some clones in this sample may be carry-over from other donors' samples.

In this sample, this clonotype turned up many times. This sequence joins TRBV7-2 and TRBJ1-5; no definite D call. V was clipped by 6 bases and J by 1 base, with 7 bases between them. There are 13 residues in the CDR3. From germline, CDR1 is SGHTA and CDR2 FQGNSA. The CDR3 reads CASSPISNQPQHF. As DNA, the CDR3 is TGTGCCAGCAGTCCAATCAGCAATCAGCCCCAGCATTTT.

The J gene is TRBJ2-2, the V gene TRBV19, with TRBD1 matching 12 bases. The CDR3 contains 16 residues. Germline V gene data show CDR1 as LNHDA and CDR2 as SQIVND (reference sequence). V lost 7 bases to trimming and J lost 4 bases; unmatched junction nucleotides: 7. In DNA form, the CDR3 reads TGTGCCAGTAATCTACCGGGACAGGGGGCCACCGGGGAGCTGTTTTTT. Protein: CASNLPGQGATGELFF. Filled out from reference TRBV19 and TRBJ2-2, the complete variable domain reads DGGITQSPKYLFRKEGQNVTLSCEQNLNHDAMYWYRQDPGQGLRLIYYSQIVNDFQKGDIAEGYSVSREKKESFPLTVTSAQKNPTAFYLCASNLPGQGATGELFFGEGSRLTVL.

The chain is built from TRBV23-1 and TRBJ2-1, with 12 bases lining up with TRBD2. Being an ORF, TRBV23-1 has a function that is uncertain. J was trimmed by 4 bases and V by 9 bases; bases with no gene match: 4. This CDR3 comprises 14 residues. The DNA of the CDR3 is TGCGCCAGGGCCGGGACTAGCGGGTACAATGAGCAGTTCTTC. Translating gives CARAGTSGYNEQFF.

In its sample, this clonotype was seen a few times. CDR3 residues: CASSAYPLTATNEKLFF. CDR3 nucleotides: TGTGCCAGCAGCGCCTACCCCCTGACAGCAACTAATGAAAAACTGTTTTTT. The chain carries TRBV7-9 and TRBJ1-4; D possibly corresponds to TRBD1 (5 bases). The CDR3 has 17 amino acids. CDR1 is SEHNR, CDR2 FQNEAQ, per germline (reference sequence). V lost 5 bases to trimming and J lost 0 bases, with 16 bases between them.

This clonotype has only a few counts. The chain joins TRBV5-5 to TRBJ2-3, with D unclear. Per the germline V gene, CDR1 is SGHKS and CDR2 is YYEKEE (reference sequence). Between the trimmed V and J ends, which lost 1 base and 0 bases, there was a span of 30 bases. The CDR3 totals 22 residues. The CDR3 loop is CASSLFGFSSAFQYSSTDTQYF. CDR3 DNA: TGTGCCAGCAGCTTGTTTGGTTTTTCGTCCGCCTTTCAATACTCTAGCACAGATACGCAGTATTTT.

Notes on this clonotype: The junction does not match germline at one end; this may be a read error. The chain recombines TRBV7-6 with TRBJ2-6, with TRBD1 identical over 8 bases. Germline CDR1 is SGHVS and CDR2 is FNYEAQ. This CDR3 is 22 amino acids long. The chain's CDR3 is CASSLVLQGEGPGGSEANVLTF. The CDR3 nucleotides read TGTGCCAGCAGCTTAGTCTTGCAGGGAGAGGGGCCAGGGGGCTCTGAGGCCAACGTCCTGACTTTC. Full variable domain (rest looked up from reference TRBV7-6 and TRBJ2-6): GAGVSQSPRYKVTKRGQDVALRCDPISGHVSLYWYRQALGQGPEFLTYFNYEAQQDKSGLPNDRFSAERPEGSISTLTIQRTEQRDSAMYRCASSLVLQGEGPGGSEANVLTFGAGSRLTVL.

This clonotype was seen ten or more times. The gene calls are TRBV6-6 and TRBJ2-2; D not certain. CDR1 and CDR2 from the germline V gene are MNHNY and SVGAGI (reference sequence). The CDR3 runs 13 residues. V shed 2 bases and J shed 1 base, with 2 bases lying between them. The CDR3 protein is CASSYKNTGELFF. The CDR3 nucleotides read TGTGCCAGCAGTTACAAGAACACCGGGGAGCTGTTTTTT.

The V gene is TRBV19, the J gene TRBJ2-1; 8 bases align to TRBD2. Trimming removed 5 bases from V and 6 bases from J; junction bases left unmatched: 9. Germline V lookup: CDR1 LNHDA, CDR2 SQIVND (reference sequence). The CDR3 has 15 residues. Written as DNA, the CDR3 is TGTGCCAGTAGTTCGGGGGGGGGGCGCATCAATGAGCAGTTCTTC. It translates to CASSSGGGRINEQFF.